This T cell receptor (beta chain) was found in a study of blood T cell repertoires in COVID-19 (dated by TCRdb to the early 2020s). With regard to the full study: Collaborator samples came from the United States, Italy and Spain and covered acute and convalescent phases of COVID-19. The prospective study material was composed of cDNA or gDNA derived from T cells, B-cell-depleted T cells, or PBMCs. The dataset comprised deeply sampled blood TCRbeta repertoires from subjects exposed to, actively infected with, or recovered from COVID-19. The repertoires were made available in a free public database intended to serve as a resource for research on the immune response to SARS-CoV-2. Samples came from the ongoing ImmuneRACE study (first 160 participants) plus 1,254 subjects from 6 global collaborators. The sample metadata nearly always contained a de-identified subject ID, COVID-19 status, age in years and sex. Where available, HLA class I and class II types were obtained from metadata supplied by the sample provider rather than from assay-based typing.

Here V drops 4 bases and J drops 4 bases, and the junction holds 4 bases not matched to any gene. The cysteine opens and the phenylalanine closes a CDR3 of 14 amino acids. Only the CDR3 region is kept as DNA, spanning 42 bases read in frame from base 1. The germline V gene encodes CDR1 WSHSY and CDR2 SAAADI. Summary of the overall study and its limitations: The quantity of clinical and demographic metadata differed by source and by participant and was supplied without curation.

TCRbeta CDR3 regions were amplified from genomic DNA by means of the immunoSEQ Assay, a bias-controlled multiplex PCR. The authors' pipeline ran thus. Nucleated cell counts per sample were estimated from amplification of reference gene primers within the assay. To quantify the absolute abundance of each unique TCRbeta CDR3 rearrangement, sequence reads were collapsed and filtered. For each sample, productive Simpson clonality was calculated as the square root of Simpson's diversity index over productive rearrangements. TCRdb's version of the immuneACCESS table is confined to in-frame rearrangements and falls short of the full clone set. An unresolved V gene accounts for under half of the shortfall where checked; the remainder is of unknown origin. That table is the source of V, J and clone size, and D and trimming were worked out from the DNA. This sample has 300,000 to 450,000 clones in its table, and around nine tenths of those were observed once. Of the sample, about 1.2% falls within the top ten clones.

Turning to this clone: It lacks a known antigen. No clone much larger than this one lies a single base away; base qualities are absent.

Participants in the prospective study were enrolled through a virtual design, were aged roughly 18 to 100 years, and lived in about 25 United States geographic areas. To assign participants to cohorts, the prospective study relied on clinical history that participants themselves reported in a screening survey and a study questionnaire. For ImmuneRACE Cohort 3, a participant was defined as recovered based on two consecutive negative NP/OP PCR tests, clearance by a healthcare professional, or resolution of symptoms. Mobile phlebotomists in the prospective study collected whole blood, serum and a nasopharyngeal or oropharyngeal swab from every participant. Additional blood draws and questionnaires over an approximately two-month period could optionally be provided by prospective study participants. Prospective study blood samples were shipped either frozen or at room temperature before DNA extraction.

This receptor was obtained from a woman between 18 and 30 years old who had recovered from COVID-19. The chain links TRBV10-2 with TRBJ2-1, and 7 junction bases match TRBD1. The sequenced sample consisted of PBMCs or T cells enriched from blood (not recorded which). CDR3 protein: CASSVRDSYNEQFF. The DNA sequence reads TGCGCCAGCAGTGTCCGGGACAGTTACAATGAGCAGTTCTTC.